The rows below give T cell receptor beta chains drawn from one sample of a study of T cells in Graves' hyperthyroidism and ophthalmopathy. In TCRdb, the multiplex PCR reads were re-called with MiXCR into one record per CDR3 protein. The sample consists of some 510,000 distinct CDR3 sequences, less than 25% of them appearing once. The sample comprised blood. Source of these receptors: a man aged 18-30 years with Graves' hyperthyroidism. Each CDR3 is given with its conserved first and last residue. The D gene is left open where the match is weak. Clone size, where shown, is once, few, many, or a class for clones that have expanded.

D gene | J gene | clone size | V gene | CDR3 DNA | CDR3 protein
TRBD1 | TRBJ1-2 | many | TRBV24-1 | TGTGCCACCAGTGATTTCGACAGGGACTATGGCTACACCTTC | CATSDFDRDYGYTF
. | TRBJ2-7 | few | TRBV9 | TGTGCCAGCAGCGTAGGGGGGAACACCTACGAGCAGTACTTC | CASSVGGNTYEQYF
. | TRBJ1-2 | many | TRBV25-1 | TGTGCCAGCAGTGAACAGGGTTTCGATGGCTACACCTTC | CASSEQGFDGYTF
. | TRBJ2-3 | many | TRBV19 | TGTGCCAGTGCCGACAGAACATGGACGGATACGCAGTATTTT | CASADRTWTDTQYF
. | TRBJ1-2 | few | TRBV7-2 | TGTGCCAGCCGGCCCCCCCCGACAGAACACTATGGCTACACCTTC | CASRPPPTEHYGYTF
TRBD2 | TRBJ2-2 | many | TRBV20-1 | TGCAGTGCTAGAAACGGGAGGGGCTACACCGGGGAGCTGTTTTTT | CSARNGRGYTGELFF
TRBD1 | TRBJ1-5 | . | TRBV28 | TGTGCCAGCAGAGGGGGCATGAGCAATCAGCCCCAGCATTTT | CASRGGMSNQPQHF
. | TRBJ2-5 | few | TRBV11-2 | TGTGCCAGCAGCTTAGATCGAGGCGGGGATAGGGGAGAGACCCAGTACTTC | CASSLDRGGDRGETQYF
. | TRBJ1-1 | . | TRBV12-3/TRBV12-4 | TGTGCCAGCAGCCCTCAGGGTTGGGGCGGCACTGAAGCTTTCTTT | CASSPQGWGGTEAFF
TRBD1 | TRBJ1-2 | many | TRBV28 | TGTGCCAGCAGTTCCCAGGGGGTCTATGGCTACACCTTC | CASSSQGVYGYTF
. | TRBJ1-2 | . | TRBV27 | TGTGCCAGCACGTCCGCCCTAGGGGGAGTTGGTTACACCTTC | CASTSALGGVGYTF
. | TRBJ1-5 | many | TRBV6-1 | TGTGCCAGCAGTGTCTTTTTGGGGAGCAATCAGCCCCAGCATTTT | CASSVFLGSNQPQHF
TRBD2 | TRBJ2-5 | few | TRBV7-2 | TGTGCCAGCAGCTCCCAGCGGGGGGTCTGGGAGACCCAGTACTTC | CASSSQRGVWETQYF
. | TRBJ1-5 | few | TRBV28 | TGTGCCAGCAGTCCCTACGATCAGCCCCAGCATTTT | CASSPYDQPQHF